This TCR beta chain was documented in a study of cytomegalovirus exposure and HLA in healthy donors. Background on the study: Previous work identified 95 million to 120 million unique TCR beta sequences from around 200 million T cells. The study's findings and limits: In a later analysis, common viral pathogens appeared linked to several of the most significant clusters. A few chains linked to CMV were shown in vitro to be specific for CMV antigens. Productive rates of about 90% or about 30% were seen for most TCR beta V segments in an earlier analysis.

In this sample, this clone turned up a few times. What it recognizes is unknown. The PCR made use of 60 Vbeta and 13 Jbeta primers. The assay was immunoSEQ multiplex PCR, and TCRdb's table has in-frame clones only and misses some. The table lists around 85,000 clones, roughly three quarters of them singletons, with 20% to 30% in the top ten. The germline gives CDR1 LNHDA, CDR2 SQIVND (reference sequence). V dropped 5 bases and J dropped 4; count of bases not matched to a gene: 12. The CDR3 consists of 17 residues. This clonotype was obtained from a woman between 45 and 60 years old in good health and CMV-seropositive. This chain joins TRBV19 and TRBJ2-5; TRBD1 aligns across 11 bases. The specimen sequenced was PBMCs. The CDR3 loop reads CASSPRTGGAYRETQYF. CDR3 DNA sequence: TGTGCCAGTAGTCCCAGGACAGGGGGCGCGTATCGAGAGACCCAGTACTTC.